The 13 T cell receptor beta chains in this list originate from one sample, sequenced in a study of CD8+CD57+ T cells in acquired aplastic anemia. Using genomic DNA as the template, TCR beta VDJ and CDR3 profiling was carried out. TCRdb passed the reads through MiXCR, listing each CDR3 protein once. The repertoire holds 180,000 or so distinct CDR3 sequences, with around 48% as singletons. By flow cytometry, patients selected for sequencing had shown an expansion of CD8+CD57+ cells. The sample taken for sequencing was sorted CD4+, CD8+, or CD8+CD57+ T cells (not recorded which) from PBMCs. The receptors shown here come from a human donor with aplastic anemia.

The rearrangement joins TRBV24-1 to TRBJ1-2; 8 bases match TRBD1. Germline V gives CDR1 KGHDR, CDR2 SFDVKD. CDR3 length: 14 amino acids. Losses at the gene ends were 5 bases for V and 8 bases for J; bases not matched to a gene: 9. The CDR3 spells CATSASGRGQGYTF. As DNA, the CDR3 is TGTGCCACCAGTGCTTCTGGCAGGGGGCAAGGCTACACCTTC.

This sequence joins TRBV5-1 and TRBJ2-2; D call uncertain. The CDR3 covers 14 residues. Trimming took 0 bases from V and 7 from J, leaving 10 bases between them. Per the germline V gene, CDR1 is SGHRS and CDR2 is YFSETQ. The DNA for the CDR3 is TGCGCCAGCAGCTTGGGACAATCCGGCGGGGAGCTGTTTTTT. Its translation is CASSLGQSGGELFF.

This clonotype has just one count. This chain connects TRBV7-2 to TRBJ1-6; no reliable D call. Germline CDR1 reads SGHTA; CDR2 reads FQGNSA. The ends were cut back, 2 bases at V and 9 bases at J, with 8 bases in the middle. CDR3 length equals 13 residues. The CDR3 sequence is CASSLPIRSPLHF. The CDR3 DNA reads TGTGCCAGCAGCTTACCCATCCGTTCACCCCTCCACTTT.

With respect to this clonotype: One junction end disagrees with the germline gene, perhaps due to a read error. This sequence joins TRBV14 and TRBJ2-1, with D possibly being TRBD1 (5 bases). The length of the CDR3 is 12 residues. Germline assignment: CDR1 SGHDN and CDR2 FVKESK. The CDR3 region is CASRAPGYEQFF. The CDR3 DNA sequence: TGCGCCAGCAGAGCCCCAGGGTATGAGCAGTTCTTC. Based on the CDR3 plus reference TRBV14 and TRBJ2-1, the full variable domain is EAGVTQFPSHSVIEKGQTVTLRCDPISGHDNLYWYRRVMGKEIKFLLHFVKESKQDESGMPNNRFLAERTGGTYSTLKVQPAELEDSGVYFCASRAPGYEQFFGPGTRLTVL.

This sequence joins TRBV20-1 and TRBJ2-7; 8 bases fit TRBD1. Germline V gives CDR1 DFQATT, CDR2 SNEGSKA (reference sequence). V trimming: 0 bases; J trimming: 3 bases; junction bases outside the gene matches: 7. This CDR3 is built from 15 residues. CDR3 region: CSARDTYRGSYEQYF. The CDR3 DNA sequence: TGCAGTGCTAGAGATACCTACAGGGGGAGCTACGAGCAGTACTTC.

CDR3 nucleotide sequence: TGTGCCAGCAAAGGGGGGCCGACAGATACGCAGTATTTT. It yields the protein CASKGGPTDTQYF. The J gene is TRBJ2-3, the V gene TRBV28; the D call may be TRBD1 or TRBD2 (6 bases each). Germline V gene sequence: CDR1 MDHEN, CDR2 SYDVKM. Trimming shortened V by 7 bases and J by 3 bases, and 11 bases separated the two germline ends. The CDR3 covers 13 residues.

The chain is built from TRBV20-1 and TRBJ2-1; D tentatively reads TRBD1 or TRBD2 (5 bases each). Trimming removed 1 base from V and 8 bases from J, with 24 bases in between. CDR1 DFQATT and CDR2 SNEGSKA come from the germline V gene (reference sequence). This CDR3 has 17 amino acids. The CDR3 loop is CSARALGQGGGSYEQFF. The CDR3 DNA follows: TGCAGTGCTAGAGCCCTCGGTCAGGGTGGGGGTTCATATGAGCAGTTCTTC.

The chain is built from TRBV20-1 and TRBJ2-5; 7 bases are a match to TRBD1. From germline, CDR1 is DFQATT and CDR2 SNEGSKA (reference sequence). V lost 3 bases to trimming and J lost 4 bases; unmatched junction nucleotides: 5. CDR3 length: 13 residues. CDR3 amino acids: CSASPTGVETQYF. The CDR3 nucleotides are TGCAGTGCTAGTCCCACAGGGGTAGAGACCCAGTACTTC.

V usage is TRBV11-1 and J usage is TRBJ2-1; 10 nucleotides match TRBD2. Germline CDR1 reads SGHAT; CDR2 reads FQDESV (reference sequence). V lost 3 bases, J lost 4 bases, and 3 bases stayed unmatched. The CDR3 is made up of 15 amino acids. The CDR3 protein is CASSLQAGGYNEQFF. The CDR3 bases are TGTGCCAGCAGCTTGCAAGCGGGAGGGTACAATGAGCAGTTCTTC.

J is TRBJ2-5 and V is TRBV5-4; either TRBD1 or TRBD2 may fit D (6 bases each). The germline V gene has CDR1 SGHNT and CDR2 YYREEE (reference sequence). There are 15 residues in the CDR3. The V end lost 4 bases, the J end lost 2 bases, and 15 bases lay between the germline ends. The chain's CDR3 is CASSRGIGRQETQYF. CDR3 bases: TGTGCCAGCAGCAGGGGGATAGGGAGGCAAGAGACCCAGTACTTC.

This clonotype was found many times. This chain joins TRBV7-6 and TRBJ2-2; no clear D. V lost 0 bases, J lost 1 base, and 6 bases lay in between. Germline values: CDR1 SGHVS, CDR2 FNYEAQ. The CDR3 contains 15 residues. The CDR3 sequence: CASSLAGMNTGELFF. Here the CDR3 DNA reads TGTGCCAGCAGCTTAGCAGGGATGAACACCGGGGAGCTGTTTTTT.

This chain uses TRBV20-1 with TRBJ2-1; D remains ambiguous. Germline CDR1 and CDR2: DFQATT and SNEGSKA (reference sequence). The CDR3 consists of 11 residues. Trimming left V 4 bases short and J 6 bases short, with 7 bases between. As DNA, the CDR3 is TGCAGTGCTATCGCGGTCAATGAGCAGTTCTTC. It yields the protein CSAIAVNEQFF.

This clonotype was observed many times. CDR3 sequence: CASSGKSGGADTQYF. The CDR3 bases are TGTGCCAGCAGTGGAAAGAGCGGGGGGGCCGATACGCAGTATTTT. The genes are TRBV2 and TRBJ2-3; 10 bases align to TRBD2. The CDR3 covers 15 residues. Looked up from germline, CDR1 is SNHLY and CDR2 is FYNNEI. V lost 4 bases to trimming and J lost 6 bases; unmatched junction nucleotides: 7.